This paragraph covers one TCR beta chain sequence. Its antigen is unidentified. These data originate in a study of T cell clonotyping in hematopoietic cell transplantation. Study-wide context: Cytoreduction preceded collection of pretransplant recipient samples.

Germline V gene sequence: CDR1 PRHDT, CDR2 FYEKMQ (reference sequence). The V end lost 2 bases, the J end lost 2 bases, and 13 bases lay between the germline ends. This CDR3 spans 15 amino acids. Noted time point: recipient sample about 28 days before transplant, after cytoreduction. Study outcomes and limitations: Recipient TCR diversity dropped after transplant; expanded clonotypes rose from day 30 to 180.

The repertoire was sequenced with immunoSEQ multiplex PCR; TCRdb's copy has only in-frame clones and lacks some. The table lists more than 5,000 clones, approximately 84% of them singletons. The rearrangement uses TRBV13 and TRBJ2-7, with D tentatively TRBD1 (5 bases). The sample was peripheral blood mononuclear cells, taken before stem cell transplant. The origin of this receptor is a man aged 60 to 75 with acute myeloid leukemia. Some clones in this sample may be carry-over from other donors' samples. The CDR3 region is CASSLTLRAPYEQYF. The DNA for the CDR3 is TGTGCCAGCAGCTTAACGCTCAGGGCCCCCTACGAGCAGTACTTC.